The source of this TCR beta chain is a study of T cell responses to AZD1222 COVID-19 vaccine. The study, taken as a whole, reports: Females made up more of the donors, who were largely white British, and clonal diversity may have come out too low.

In regard to this clone: What it recognizes is unknown.

V was shortened by 5 bases and J by 5 bases, with 15 bases between the two germline ends. The CDR3 has 15 residues. The germline CDR1 and CDR2 sequences are MNHEY and SMNVEV (reference sequence). Only in-frame clones appear in the TCRdb table, and some are missing; sequencing was by immunoSEQ multiplex PCR. The table lists under 110,000 clones, approximately 90% of them singletons. The TCR comes from an adult in good health. The gene calls are TRBV27 and TRBJ1-4, with D perhaps matching TRBD1 (5 bases). The sample in question was peripheral blood, obtained on day 0 of AZD1222 vaccination. The CDR3 loop is CASSGGIGANEKLFF. The CDR3, as DNA: TGTGCCAGCAGTGGGGGGATAGGGGCAAATGAAAAACTGTTTTTT.